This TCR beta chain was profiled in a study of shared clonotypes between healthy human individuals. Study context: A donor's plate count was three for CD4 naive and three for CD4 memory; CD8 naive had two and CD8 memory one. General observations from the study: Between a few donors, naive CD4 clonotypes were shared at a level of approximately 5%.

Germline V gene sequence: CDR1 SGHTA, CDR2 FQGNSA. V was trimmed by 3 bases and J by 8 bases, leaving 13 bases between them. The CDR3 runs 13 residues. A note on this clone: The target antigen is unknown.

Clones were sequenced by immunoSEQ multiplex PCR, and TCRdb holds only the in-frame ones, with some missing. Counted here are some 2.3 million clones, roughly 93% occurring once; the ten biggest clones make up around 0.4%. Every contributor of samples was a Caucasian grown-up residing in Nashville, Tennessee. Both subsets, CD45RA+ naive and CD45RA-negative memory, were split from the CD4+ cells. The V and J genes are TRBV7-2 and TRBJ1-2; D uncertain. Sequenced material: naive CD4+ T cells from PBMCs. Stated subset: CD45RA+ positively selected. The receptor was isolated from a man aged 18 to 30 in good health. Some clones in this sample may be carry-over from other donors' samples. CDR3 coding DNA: TGTGCCAGCAGCTTCCTTGACTCGCGGGGCTACACCTTC. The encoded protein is CASSFLDSRGYTF.